This is a list of T cell receptor beta chains from one sample in a study of shared clonotypes between healthy human individuals. Here immunoSEQ multiplex PCR was the method, and the copy in TCRdb shows in-frame clones only, minus some. The sample yields a few million clones, approximately 93% seen once. Sequencing was done on a sample of naive CD4+ T cells from PBMCs. These receptors came from a man in his late teens or twenties in good health. Some clones in this sample may be carry-over from other donors' samples. The conserved cysteine and the conserved F or W are not part of the CDR3 here. Each record gives: V gene, J gene, clone size, CDR3 protein. Clone size appears in some rows only: once, few, many, or a class for an expanded clone.

TRBV4-1	TRBJ1-4	-	ASSQDPPDQKTTNEKLF
TRBV19	TRBJ1-2	-	ASRRQGMIYGYT
TRBV7-2	TRBJ2-5	-	ASSSVGTTKETQY
TRBV11-2	TRBJ2-1	-	ASSLVLAGRINEQF
TRBV11-2	TRBJ2-2	-	ASSFSGGPGELF
TRBV21-1	TRBJ1-2	-	ASSKGTVLYGYT
TRBV6-1	TRBJ2-3	-	ASCLRGIGPDTQY
TRBV9	TRBJ2-3	-	ASSEKWLASGITDTQY
TRBV2	TRBJ1-4	-	ASIGQPTNEKLF
TRBV11-1	TRBJ2-1	once	ASSLGTGQAYEQF
TRBV5-1	-	-	ASRIAGEGEQY
TRBV4-1	TRBJ1-2	-	ASSQEVNRYGYT
TRBV5-1	TRBJ2-5	-	ASSRTGTREETQY
TRBV30	TRBJ2-3	-	AWSVGNTDTQY
TRBV5-1	TRBJ2-7	-	ASSSLGTSGYEQY
TRBV7-9	TRBJ2-7	once	ASSWVNKGPAGEQY
TRBV6-1	TRBJ1-4	-	ASSERATNEKLF
TRBV6-1	TRBJ2-3	-	ASSESYTGLAGGTDTQY
TRBV30	TRBJ2-7	-	AWGMGGGNQYEQY
TRBV9	TRBJ2-7	-	ASSVGTPLDSYEQY
TRBV9	TRBJ2-3	-	ASSLQGTDTQY
TRBV20-1	TRBJ2-3	-	SPLGVDTQY
TRBV5-1	TRBJ2-3	-	ASSRNVAGSQGDTQY
TRBV5-1	TRBJ2-2	-	ASSLGLSLNTGELF
TRBV7-3	TRBJ2-7	-	ASSLDRGPYEQY
TRBV27	TRBJ1-3	-	ASSLSGLSGNTIY
TRBV19	TRBJ2-1	-	ASRRSGRELANEQF
TRBV6-1	TRBJ1-1	-	ASSRSRVGGTEAF
TRBV7-3	TRBJ1-5	-	ASSTTTNQPQH
TRBV18	TRBJ2-4	-	ASSPQQGAKNIQY
TRBV7-2	TRBJ1-1	-	ASSPATGVFTEAF
TRBV19	TRBJ2-2	-	ASSISSGLTNTGELF
TRBV4-1	TRBJ2-3	-	ASSQDGSTDTQY
TRBV10-3	TRBJ2-7	-	AISEARGSSPHEQY
TRBV28	TRBJ1-5	-	ASSLFSIRTGGLQPQH
TRBV29-1	TRBJ1-2	-	STFPETGSPEGYGYT
TRBV30	TRBJ1-1	-	AWGQGNTEAF
TRBV6-1	TRBJ1-3	once	ASTVGGSGNTIY
TRBV15	TRBJ1-2	-	ATLVGQGMGGYT
TRBV5-1	TRBJ1-1	-	ASSRGTGEDTEAF
TRBV28	TRBJ1-2	-	ASSPLGTGANYGYT
TRBV7-9	TRBJ1-5	-	ASSLVGQGARQPQH
TRBV28	TRBJ2-2	-	ASSIPTSNSGELF
TRBV10-3	TRBJ1-5	-	AISETRQGSYQPQH
TRBV11-2	TRBJ1-1	-	ASSFTLHGNTEAF
TRBV6-6	TRBJ1-3	-	ASSTGQTSGNTIY
TRBV19	TRBJ1-1	-	ASSKYMAGTEAF
TRBV6-5	TRBJ1-1	once	ASRRGGTNTEAF
TRBV28	TRBJ2-7	-	ASSLVGGGEQY
TRBV28	TRBJ1-5	-	ASSASGQGNQPQH
TRBV6-1	TRBJ2-7	-	ASSAHQRQSSYEQY
TRBV6-1	TRBJ2-3	-	ASSEESTDTQY
TRBV18	TRBJ1-1	-	ASSRVRDTEAF